Given below is one TCR beta chain in context. The data are from a study of blood T cell repertoires in COVID-19. For the study at large: Both acute and convalescent COVID-19 samples were obtained from the United States, Italy and Spain. T cells, B-cell-depleted T cells, or PBMCs provided the cDNA or gDNA that served as material.

This table comes from immunoSEQ multiplex PCR, and its TCRdb copy is limited to in-frame clones, with some not included. This table holds approximately 290,000 clones, about 86% found once. CDR1 SGHTS and CDR2 YDEGEE come from the germline V gene. The length of the CDR3 is 14 residues. V was pared by 2 bases and J by 3 bases, with 11 bases between. Sequencing used peripheral blood. The TCR sequence derives from a person aged 70 to 85 with COVID-19, enrolled during active disease. The chain carries TRBV5-8 and TRBJ1-1; D gene uncertain. The CDR3 protein is CASSFPGSDTEAFF. CDR3 in DNA: TGTGCCAGCAGCTTCCCGGGAAGCGACACTGAAGCTTTCTTT. The full variable domain, with the rest looked up from reference TRBV5-8 and TRBJ1-1, is EAGVTQSPTHLIKTRGQQATLRCSPISGHTSVYWYQQALGLGLQFLLWYDEGEERNRGNFPPRFSGRQFPNYSSELNVNALELEDSALYLCASSFPGSDTEAFFGQGTRLTVV.